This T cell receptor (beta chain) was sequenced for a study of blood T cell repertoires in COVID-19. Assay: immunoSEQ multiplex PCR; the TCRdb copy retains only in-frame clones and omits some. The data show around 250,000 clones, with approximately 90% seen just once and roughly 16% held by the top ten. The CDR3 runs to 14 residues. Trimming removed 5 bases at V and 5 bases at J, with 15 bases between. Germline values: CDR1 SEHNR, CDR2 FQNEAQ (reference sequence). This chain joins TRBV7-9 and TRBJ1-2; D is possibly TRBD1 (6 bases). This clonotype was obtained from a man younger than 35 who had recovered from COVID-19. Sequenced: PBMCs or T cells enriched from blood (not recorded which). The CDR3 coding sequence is TGTGCCAGCAGCCTTCGGACAGTTAAATATGGCTACACCTTC. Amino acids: CASSLRTVKYGYTF.